This T cell receptor beta chain was sequenced for a study of PD-1 blockade in classical Hodgkin lymphoma (TCRdb year 2020). With regard to the full study: The study used TCR beta sequencing and CyTOF to define a peripheral blood immune signature of response to PD-1 blockade in classical Hodgkin lymphoma.

A note on this clone: The target of this receptor is not known. Base qualities are not provided; no much larger clone lies one nucleotide away.

The time point label for this specimen denotes: newly diagnosed, previously untreated cHL patient sample. PBMCs from patients with newly diagnosed, previously untreated classical Hodgkin lymphoma were sequenced as a comparison group for the relapsed/refractory trial patients. Peripheral blood was collected in 8 mL Vacutainer Cell Preparation Tubes, from which PBMCs were isolated by centrifugation and then cryopreserved. The Qiagen DNeasy kit was used to extract genomic DNA both from unsorted PBMCs and from the negatively selected CD4+ and CD8+ fractions. Using primers that anneal to V and J segments, immunoSEQ multiplex PCR amplified the TCR beta CDR3 regions. Amplification bias was minimized using a synthetic immune receptor repertoire, and residual bias was removed computationally after sequencing. In the paper's pipeline: Custom Python scripts were used to quantify repertoire diversity as the Shannon entropy index. Unsorted, CD4+ and CD8+ repertoires were examined separately, except in combined analyses, for which CD4+ and CD8+ sequences were merged in silico. The table was pulled from immuneACCESS by TCRdb, which kept in-frame rearrangements only. Such tables lose some clones; where checked, under half of the loss comes from unresolved V genes, and the rest has no known cause. V and J calls and clone size are those listed in that table; D and trimming were worked out from the DNA. Present in this sample are about 17,000 clones, roughly 90% of which were seen just once. The ten largest clones add up to 6.9% of the sample.

The investigation overall reported the following: Baseline TCR diversity was reported to be lower in newly diagnosed patients than in healthy donors, and even lower in relapsed/refractory patients. Only a single clinical trial cohort was studied, and what caused the repertoire differences, possibly disease activity or prior therapy, remained undefined.

Trimming costs V 4 bases and J 7 bases, and their ends lie 23 bases apart. The CDR3 measures 17 amino acids from cysteine to phenylalanine. The only DNA kept is the CDR3, 51 bases in frame from the first base. The germline V gene supplies CDR1 SGHAT and CDR2 FQNNGV. This chain is built from TRBV11-2 and TRBJ2-1; the D segment could be TRBD2, given 6 matching bases. The source material was peripheral blood mononuclear cells (PBMCs). The receptor comes from a human donor with classical Hodgkin lymphoma. The encoded CDR3 is CASSSGSLGLLRNEQFF. The base sequence is TGTGCCAGCAGCTCAGGGTCCCTGGGACTTCTACGGAATGAGCAGTTCTTC.